This entry concerns a single T cell receptor (beta chain). Its binding antigen is unknown. One base away there is no much larger clone; base qualities are not given. The receptor library was made with the immunoSEQ multiplex PCR assay. The multiplex PCR relied on a mix of 60 forward primers for TCR Vbeta segments and 13 reverse primers for TCR Jbeta segments. A multiplex PCR assay on genomic DNA amplified the CDR3 region of rearranged TCR beta genes. The amplified TCR beta libraries were sequenced on the Illumina HiSeq System as 87-base-pair reads. Concerning the study's data processing: In a later analysis, some 80 million unique TCR beta chains were counted across the roughly 670 repertoires, and roughly 11 million of these chains were shared by at least two donors. A nearest-neighbor algorithm error-corrected the raw reads and collapsed the reads into unique sequences, merging closely related sequences to remove PCR and sequencing errors. CDR3 sequences were aligned to IMGT reference sequences to assign V, D and J gene segments. Each retained sequence needed at least a six-nucleotide match to both a V gene segment and a J gene segment. A rearrangement counted as productive if the CDR3 had no stop codons and remained in frame with V and J, and every other rearrangement counted as non-productive. CDR3 was defined according to IMGT convention as the region running from the second conserved V-encoded cysteine to the conserved J-encoded phenylalanine. Sequences without an unambiguous match to a single V gene segment were excluded from the earlier analysis of several hundred of the donors. In an earlier analysis of 450 to 750 of the donors, a V segment was called functional when productive rearrangements were above 56.7%, and segregating when the standard deviation between donors exceeded 5%. To diagnose cytomegalovirus status from the catalog of TCR beta chain sequences, a statistical classification framework was built. In a later analysis, TCR nucleotide sequences were compared against IMGT/GENE-DB human TR gene sequences so that V and J genes could be assigned. In a later analysis, CDR3 sequences and most-parsimonious VDJ recombination scenarios were assigned using the TCRdist pipeline. In a later analysis, each TCR beta chain was defined by its CDR3 amino acid sequence together with its V-gene family, and reads lacking a unique V-gene family were excluded. In a later analysis, 450 to 600 highly shared, low-generation-probability nucleotide sequences were removed to address suspected cross-contamination and a sequencing artifact. A later analysis calculated a clonal expansion index for each public chain from normalized within-repertoire ranks of inferred template counts. A later analysis computed generation probabilities with a VDJ recombination model fitted to out-of-frame rearrangements, and checked the results against IGoR. A later analysis scored TCR-TCR, TCR-HLA and TCR-CMV co-occurrence with hypergeometric tests, applying a repertoire-size bias correction to TCR pairs. To estimate false discovery rates, a later analysis permuted the HLA or CMV assignments 20 times. In a later analysis, co-occurring TCRs were grouped using DBSCAN, and TCRdist sequence similarity was added for clustering within HLA-allele-positive subsets. Repertoires with fewer than 30,000 or more than 120,000 public chains, plus five repertoires with anomalous nucleotide sharing, were excluded from co-occurrence clustering. This immuneACCESS table, as held by TCRdb, lists in-frame sequences with V and J called but not all clones. Of the missing ones, under half trace to an unresolved V gene in checked studies; the others have no known cause. The V and J calls and clone size were taken over from that table, and D and trimming were inferred from the DNA. This sample is represented by about 86,000 clones; roughly 78% of them were singletons. Together, the top ten hold around 2.7% of the sample.

The cohort consisted of 670 or so healthy bone marrow donors. At the time of sampling, every cohort member was nominally healthy, though immune exposures that went unrecorded were likely present. The donor tested CMV seropositive and was one of the 289 seropositive cohort members. A peripheral blood sample was provided by each donor, and peripheral blood mononuclear cells were used for TCR beta sequencing. Genomic DNA was extracted from the blood cell samples with the Qiagen DNeasy Blood Extraction Kit. The sample originates from a study of cytomegalovirus exposure and HLA in healthy donors (dated 2017 in TCRdb). General notes on the study: An earlier analysis of some 500 of the donors reported 276 Gb of sequence data and 117 million unique TCR beta sequences from some 180 million T cells. Roughly 300 gigabases of sequencing data and approximately 91 million unique TCR sequences made up an early release that covered some 640 HLA-typed donors. Of the approximately 400 genotyped donors, approximately 83% fell in the genetic ancestry cluster associated with self-reported Caucasian donors. The aim of the study was to test whether cataloging public T cell receptors could identify signatures of past pathogen exposure. The T cell repertoires of under 700 subjects were profiled by immunosequencing and related to cytomegalovirus serostatus. Along with the approximately 600-subject first cohort, a separate validation cohort of around 110 different subjects was used. To predict cytomegalovirus infection status, the study combined high-throughput TCR immunosequencing, statistical association of individual TCRs with disease status, and machine learning. A later analysis re-analyzed previously published TCR beta repertoires from roughly 690 donors and added high-resolution HLA genotyping to study TCR occurrence patterns. Rather than using new phenotypic data, the later analysis identified candidate immune exposures from TCR beta sequences and from how often those sequences occurred across donors. An earlier analysis of several hundred of the donors applied high-throughput TCR beta sequencing to assess whether each TCR beta V gene segment acted as functional or pseudogenic. Donor age, sex, ethnicity and CMV serostatus were collected together with the repertoire data. A later genetic analysis took genome-wide SNP genotypes for about 65% of the 666 donors and used that subset as a discovery cohort. Every repertoire in the discovery cohort had been generated on one and the same sequencing platform. HLA typing covered class I and class II loci at four-digit resolution. The number of donors typed differed by locus, with 629-630 for A, B, C, DRB1 and DQB1, around 520 for DQA1, 600 to 610 for DPA1, and over 400 for DPB1. Four to six DR-DQ haplotypes were handled as single units for association and clustering, since linkage in the cohort was strong. Among roughly 400 genotyped donors of the cohort, an average of approximately 240,000 unique TCR beta nucleotide sequences was sequenced per donor, of which approximately 19% were non-productive.

Results the study describes overall, beyond this receptor: According to the authors, the approach could potentially be generalized to other disease states and immunological phenotypes. The 87-base-pair reads could not distinguish some IMGT-functional V segments, including TRBV6-2 and TRBV6-3, so those segments were excluded. The sequencing pipeline was judged likely to have produced a cluster of highly shared sequence variants as a technical artifact. A later analysis found that TCR association rates varied across HLA loci, with DRB1 alleles showing the most associated TCRs and HLA-C alleles the fewest. Most CMV-associated TCR beta chains appeared to be HLA-restricted in a later analysis, and the HLA associations seemed to be driven largely by CMV exposure. Specific HLA alleles were associated with more than 15,000 TCR beta sequences at a false discovery rate of 0.05 in a later analysis. A total of about 150 TCR beta chains were listed by the study as associated with cytomegalovirus. Roughly uniform sequencing depth across donors was assumed in presence/absence analyses, although this assumption may not hold. In an earlier analysis of about 600 of the donors, most TCR beta V segments appeared in productive rearrangements about 90% or about 30% of the time, broadly matching IMGT annotations. A later analysis found that HLA-associated TCR beta chains were more clonally expanded and had lower generation probabilities than equally common non-associated chains. The cohort was sequenced for TCR beta chains only, and without alpha or paired-chain data the features that could be detected were limited. V-gene and J-gene trimming of TCR beta chains was associated with a missense DCLRE1C variant in a later genetic analysis, and the association was replicated in an independent cohort. The only immune exposure information available for the cohort was CMV serostatus. Because some donors lacked HLA typing at each locus, the association tests relied only on the typed subset. A further reported finding was that TCR beta sequences accurately predicted the HLA-A and HLA-B alleles for most subjects in the first cohort. Linkage disequilibrium might explain the correlated functional status among segregating V segments, but an unknown experimental factor could not be ruled out. Compared with the roughly 670-donor mean, donors in an Asian-associated ancestry cluster had fewer N-insertions in productive TCRs, according to a later genetic analysis. When HLA alleles, especially DR and DQ, strongly co-occurred, attributing TCR associations to individual alleles was difficult. Several of the top co-occurrence clusters appeared to be linked to parvovirus B19, influenza, CMV and Epstein-Barr virus, according to a later analysis. The classifier was reported to diagnose cytomegalovirus status with high specificity and sensitivity in both the original cohort and the validation cohort. In vitro tests confirmed that a few of the cytomegalovirus-associated TCR beta chains recognize cytomegalovirus antigens. Most TCR sequences were observed very rarely across donors, whereas some public TCRs were present in many individuals. Because counts were too low, 15 to 20 rarely observed V segments, including chromosome 9 orphons, were excluded from the earlier analysis of 587 of the donors.

At the junction V is shortened by 2 bases and J by 0 bases; bases outside the gene matches: 8. CDR1 SGHDT and CDR2 YYEEEE are derived from the germline V gene. The CDR3 goes from the cysteine to the phenylalanine over 17 residues. Kept here is only the CDR3 DNA, which spans 51 bases and is read in frame from base 1. The V gene is TRBV5-6 and the J gene is TRBJ2-5; TRBD2 aligns with 9 central bases. The sequencing sample was made of PBMCs. This sequence was found in a male donor in good health and CMV-seropositive. The CDR3 reads CASSFLGLAGYQETQYF. The DNA sequence follows: TGTGCCAGCAGCTTTTTGGGGCTAGCGGGGTACCAAGAGACCCAGTACTTC.